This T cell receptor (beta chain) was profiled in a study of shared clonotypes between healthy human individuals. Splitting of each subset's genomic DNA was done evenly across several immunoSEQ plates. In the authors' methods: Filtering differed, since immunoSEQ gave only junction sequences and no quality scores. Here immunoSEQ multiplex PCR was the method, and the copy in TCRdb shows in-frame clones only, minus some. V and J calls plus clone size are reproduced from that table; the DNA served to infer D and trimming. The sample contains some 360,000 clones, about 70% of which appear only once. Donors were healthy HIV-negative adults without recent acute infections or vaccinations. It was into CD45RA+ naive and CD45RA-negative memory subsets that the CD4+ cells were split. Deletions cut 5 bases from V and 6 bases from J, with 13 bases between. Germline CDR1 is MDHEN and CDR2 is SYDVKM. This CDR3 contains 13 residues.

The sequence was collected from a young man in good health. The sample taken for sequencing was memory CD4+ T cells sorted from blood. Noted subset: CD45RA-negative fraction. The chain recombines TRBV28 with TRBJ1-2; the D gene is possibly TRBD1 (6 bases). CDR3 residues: CASSRDIWDGYTF. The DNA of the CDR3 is TGTGCCAGCAGTAGGGACATCTGGGATGGCTACACCTTC.